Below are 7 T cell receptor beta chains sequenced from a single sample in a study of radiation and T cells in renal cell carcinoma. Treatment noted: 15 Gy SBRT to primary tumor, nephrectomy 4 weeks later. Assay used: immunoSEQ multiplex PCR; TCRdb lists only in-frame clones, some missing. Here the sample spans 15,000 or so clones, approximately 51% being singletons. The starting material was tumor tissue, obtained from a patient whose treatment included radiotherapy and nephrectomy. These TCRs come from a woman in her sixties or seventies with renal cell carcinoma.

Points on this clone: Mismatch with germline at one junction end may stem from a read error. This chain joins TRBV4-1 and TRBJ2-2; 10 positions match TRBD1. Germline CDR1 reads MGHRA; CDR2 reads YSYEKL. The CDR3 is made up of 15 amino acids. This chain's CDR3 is CASSPGQGVSGELFF. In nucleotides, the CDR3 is TGTGCCAGCAGCCCCGGACAGGGGGTTTCCGGGGAGCTGTTTTTT.

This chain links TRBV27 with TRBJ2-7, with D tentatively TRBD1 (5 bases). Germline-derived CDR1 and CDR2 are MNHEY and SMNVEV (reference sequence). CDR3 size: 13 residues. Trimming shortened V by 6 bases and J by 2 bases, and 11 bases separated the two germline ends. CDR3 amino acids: CASSSGMTYEQYF. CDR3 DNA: TGTGCCAGCAGCTCAGGGATGACCTACGAGCAGTACTTC.

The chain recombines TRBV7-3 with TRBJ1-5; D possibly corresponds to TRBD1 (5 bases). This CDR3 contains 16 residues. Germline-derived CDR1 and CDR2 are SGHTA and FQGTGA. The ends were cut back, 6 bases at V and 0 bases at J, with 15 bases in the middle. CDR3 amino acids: CASSPTGGPSNQPQHF. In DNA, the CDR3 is TGTGCCAGCAGTCCGACGGGGGGTCCTAGCAATCAGCCCCAGCATTTT.

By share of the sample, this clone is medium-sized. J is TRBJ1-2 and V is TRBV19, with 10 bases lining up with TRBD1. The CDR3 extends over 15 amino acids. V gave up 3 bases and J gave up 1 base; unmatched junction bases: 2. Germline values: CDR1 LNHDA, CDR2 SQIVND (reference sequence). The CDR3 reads CASSMGTGVNYGYTF. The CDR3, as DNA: TGTGCCAGTAGTATGGGGACAGGGGTTAACTATGGCTACACCTTC.

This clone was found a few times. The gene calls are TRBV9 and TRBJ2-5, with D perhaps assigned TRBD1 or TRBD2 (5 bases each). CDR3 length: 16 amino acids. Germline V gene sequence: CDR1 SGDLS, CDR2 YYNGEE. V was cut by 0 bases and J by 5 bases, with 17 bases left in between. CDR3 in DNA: TGTGCCAGCAGCGTAGGAGTAACGAGGGGCTGGGAGACCCAGTACTTC. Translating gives CASSVGVTRGWETQYF.

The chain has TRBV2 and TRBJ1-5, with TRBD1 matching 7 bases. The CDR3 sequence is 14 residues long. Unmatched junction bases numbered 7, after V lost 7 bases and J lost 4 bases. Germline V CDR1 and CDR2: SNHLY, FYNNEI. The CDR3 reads CASNLDRLNQPQHF. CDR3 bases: TGTGCCAGCAACCTGGACAGGTTAAATCAGCCCCAGCATTTT.

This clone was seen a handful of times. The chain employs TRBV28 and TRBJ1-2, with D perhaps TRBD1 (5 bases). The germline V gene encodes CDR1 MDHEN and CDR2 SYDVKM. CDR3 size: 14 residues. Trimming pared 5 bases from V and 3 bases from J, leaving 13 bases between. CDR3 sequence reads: CASSTGPTDYGYTF. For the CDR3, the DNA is TGTGCCAGCAGTACGGGGCCCACAGACTATGGCTACACCTTC.